Following are 24 T cell receptor beta chains from one sample sequenced in a study of blood T cells in healthy people across ages. Next came a second PCR, run for about 6 to 12 cycles, which used a sample-barcoded 5' primer along with a J-beta primer mix. TCRdb passed the 5' RACE reads through MiXCR, listing each CDR3 protein once. The data show 450,000 to 700,000 distinct CDR3 sequences, 27% seen once. The sequencing sample was made of blood. The source of these receptors is a woman aged 65 to 85 in good health.

This clonotype was found a few times. The CDR3 is CASSYSSTNYGYTF. CDR3 nucleotide sequence: TGTGCCAGCAGTTACTCGTCAACTAACTATGGCTACACCTTC. This chain connects TRBV6-5 to TRBJ1-2, with no clear D. This CDR3 is 14 amino acids long. V was cut by 0 bases and J by 0 bases, with 5 bases left in between. The germline V gene has CDR1 MNHEY and CDR2 SVGAGI.

V is TRBV10-3 and J is TRBJ2-5; D gene uncertain. CDR3 length: 13 residues. Germline V gives CDR1 ENHRY, CDR2 SYGVKD. V dropped 7 bases and J dropped 2 bases, with 11 bases sitting between them. The CDR3 loop reads CAIKGSRQETQYF. CDR3 bases: TGTGCCATCAAGGGTAGCAGGCAAGAGACCCAGTACTTC.

The rearrangement uses TRBV5-1 and TRBJ2-7; the match to TRBD1 covers 7 bases. V lost 3 bases to trimming and J lost 2 bases; unmatched junction nucleotides: 8. Germline CDR1 reads SGHRS; CDR2 reads YFSETQ. The CDR3 extends over 15 amino acids. The CDR3 nucleotides are TGCGCCAGCAGCTCGGTGACAGGGCCAACCTACGAGCAGTACTTC. It encodes CASSSVTGPTYEQYF.

This clonotype appeared a few times. The rearrangement uses TRBV4-3 and TRBJ1-2, with a weak D call TRBD1 (6 bases). Germline V gene lookup returns CDR1 LGHNA and CDR2 YSLEER. The CDR3 covers 16 residues. Deletions cut 6 bases from V and 1 base from J, with 18 bases between. The CDR3 nucleotides read TGCGCCAGCAGGCAAACCACCGGGACAAGTAACTATGGCTACACCTTC. Amino acids: CASRQTTGTSNYGYTF.

The V and J genes are TRBV6-1 and TRBJ1-1; tentative D call: TRBD1 (5 bases). This CDR3 is built from 13 residues. Per the germline V gene, CDR1 is MNHNS and CDR2 is SASEGT. Trimming shortened V by 6 bases and J by 7 bases, and 15 bases separated the two germline ends. CDR3 sequence reads: CASRSRVSGEAFF. The DNA of the CDR3 is TGTGCCAGCAGGTCCAGGGTATCGGGTGAAGCTTTCTTT.

This clonotype was observed a single time. The chain employs TRBV15 and TRBJ1-1; D is unclear. The V gene lost 3 bases and the J gene lost 6 bases, with 17 bases spanning the gap. Germline CDR1 reads LNHNV; CDR2 reads YYDKDF (reference sequence). The CDR3 runs to 15 residues. CDR3 bases: TGTGCCACCAGCAGGCCCAAGGGAGTGATAGCTGAAGCTTTCTTT. Translated, it gives CATSRPKGVIAEAFF.

The V gene is TRBV4-2, the J gene TRBJ1-6, with D unresolved. CDR1 is LGHNA and CDR2 is YNFKEQ in the germline V gene. The CDR3 consists of 16 residues. V was cut by 2 bases and J by 7 bases, with 15 bases left in between. The CDR3 DNA reads TGTGCCAGCAGCCAACAGTTGGACGGCGGAAATTCACCCCTCCACTTT. Translating it yields CASSQQLDGGNSPLHF.

The rearrangement joins TRBV20-1 to TRBJ1-4; no definite D call. Germline V CDR1 and CDR2: DFQATT, SNEGSKA (reference sequence). The CDR3 runs to 12 residues. Trimming cost V 0 bases and J 11 bases, with 10 bases left between them. The CDR3: CSARDRTGKLFF. CDR3 coding DNA: TGCAGTGCTAGAGATCGCACCGGTAAACTGTTTTTT.

CDR3 nucleotide sequence: TGTGCCAGCAGCCAAGAACTCATGAACAATGAGCAGTTCTTC. It translates to CASSQELMNNEQFF. The chain carries TRBV14 and TRBJ2-1; no firm D call. The CDR3 totals 14 residues. V lost 0 bases to trimming and J lost 5 bases, with 8 bases between them. Germline V gene lookup returns CDR1 SGHDN and CDR2 FVKESK.

The CDR3, as DNA: TGCAGCATCCGAACAGGCGGGGAGCTGTTTTTT. This encodes CSIRTGGELFF. The chain carries TRBV29-1 and TRBJ2-2, with D perhaps matching TRBD1 (5 bases). The V end lost 8 bases, the J end lost 7 bases, and 11 bases lay between the germline ends. CDR1 is SQVTM, CDR2 ANQGSEA, per germline. The CDR3 totals 11 residues.

The chain recombines TRBV29-1 with TRBJ1-4, with 8 nucleotides matching TRBD1. In germline, CDR1 is SQVTM, CDR2 ANQGSEA. The length of the CDR3 is 12 residues. V trimming: 6 bases; J trimming: 7 bases; junction bases outside the gene matches: 4. As DNA, the CDR3 is TGCAGCGTCTGGACAGGGAGTGAAAAACTGTTTTTT. This encodes CSVWTGSEKLFF.

The V call is TRBV6-5, the J call TRBJ2-5; D remains ambiguous. Trimming cost V 6 bases and J 1 base, with 9 bases left between them. CDR3 length equals 13 residues. Germline-derived CDR1 and CDR2 are MNHEY and SVGAGI. CDR3 protein: CASRPGSQETQYF. CDR3 bases: TGTGCCAGCAGGCCAGGATCCCAAGAGACCCAGTACTTC.

This rearrangement joins TRBV7-9 to TRBJ2-5; 8 bases are a match to TRBD2. The CDR3 runs to 15 residues. The germline gives CDR1 SEHNR, CDR2 FQNEAQ (reference sequence). V shed 2 bases and J 4 bases; nucleotides not matched to a gene: 6. This CDR3 is CASSLMGLVPETQYF. The CDR3 DNA is TGTGCCAGCAGCTTAATGGGACTAGTCCCAGAGACCCAGTACTTC. Variable domain in full (rest from reference TRBV7-9 and TRBJ2-5): DTGVSQNPRHKITKRGQNVTFRCDPISEHNRLYWYRQTLGQGPEFLTYFQNEAQLEKSRLLSDRFSAERPKGSFSTLEIQRTEQGDSAMYLCASSLMGLVPETQYFGPGTRLLVL.

The J gene is TRBJ2-2, the V gene TRBV4-2; 8 nucleotides line up with TRBD1. V lost 3 bases to trimming and J lost 4 bases; unmatched junction nucleotides: 13. The germline V gene has CDR1 LGHNA and CDR2 YNFKEQ. The CDR3 sequence is 18 residues long. CDR3 in amino acids: CASSHGQGENASTGELFF. In nucleotides, the CDR3 is TGTGCCAGCAGCCACGGACAGGGTGAAAATGCGAGCACCGGGGAGCTGTTTTTT.

This chain connects TRBV25-1 to TRBJ2-2; a weak D match, TRBD2 (5 bases). Germline lookup yields CDR1 MGHDK and CDR2 SYGVNS. CDR3 length equals 12 residues. V lost 7 bases, J lost 5 bases, and 8 bases lay in between. CDR3 sequence reads: CASKRVTGELFF. DNA of the CDR3: TGTGCCAGCAAGAGGGTAACCGGGGAGCTGTTTTTT.

The rearrangement joins TRBV6-6 to TRBJ1-1; D is perhaps TRBD1 (5 bases). Germline V gene sequence: CDR1 MNHNY, CDR2 SVGAGI (reference sequence). This CDR3 is 15 amino acids long. Between the trimmed V and J ends, which lost 5 bases and 11 bases, there was a span of 24 bases. CDR3 residues: CASSTPGGGRPDAFF. CDR3 nucleotide sequence: TGTGCCAGCAGTACCCCGGGGGGAGGCAGACCCGACGCTTTCTTT.

This clonotype has more than one count but fewer than ten. This rearrangement joins TRBV7-2 to TRBJ1-3; no clear D gene. The V and J ends lost 5 bases and 2 bases respectively, with 13 bases between them. CDR3 length: 15 amino acids. CDR1 is SGHTA and CDR2 is FQGNSA in the germline V gene. Here the CDR3 reads CASSRRIGPGNTIYF. The CDR3 DNA reads as TGTGCCAGCAGCCGACGAATAGGTCCTGGAAACACCATATATTTT.

The J gene is TRBJ1-3, the V gene TRBV5-1, with no clear D. V lost 0 bases, J lost 0 bases, and 4 bases lay in between. The CDR3 is made up of 14 amino acids. Germline CDR1 reads SGHRS; CDR2 reads YFSETQ. CDR3 bases: TGCGCCAGCAGCTTGGACTTCTCTGGAAACACCATATATTTT. Its translation: CASSLDFSGNTIYF.

This chain joins TRBV19 and TRBJ1-2; no firm D call. This CDR3 comprises 14 residues. Trimming stripped 4 bases from V and 5 bases from J, with 14 bases between. CDR1 is LNHDA, CDR2 SQIVND, per germline (reference sequence). DNA for the CDR3: TGTGCCAGTAGTAAAACCGATGTGTGGTATGGCTACACCTTC. It yields the protein CASSKTDVWYGYTF.

The rearrangement joins TRBV28 to TRBJ2-2; 7 bases agree with TRBD1. The CDR3 runs to 15 residues. Unmatched junction bases numbered 14, after V lost 10 bases and J lost 6 bases. CDR1 is MDHEN and CDR2 is SYDVKM in the germline V gene. This chain's CDR3 is CAIRNRQGSPGELFF. The DNA for the CDR3 is TGTGCCATCCGAAATAGACAGGGAAGTCCCGGGGAGCTGTTTTTT.

The rearrangement uses TRBV25-1 and TRBJ2-4; 9 positions match TRBD1. The CDR3 extends over 15 amino acids. The ends lost 4 bases at V and 4 bases at J; junction bases unmatched: 5. Germline CDR1 MGHDK, CDR2 SYGVNS. The CDR3 protein is CASSAEGTGKNIQYF. The CDR3 nucleotides are TGTGCCAGCAGTGCGGAGGGGACAGGGAAAAACATTCAGTACTTC.

This clonotype was seen just once. The chain combines TRBV20-1 with TRBJ2-3; the D is unclear. The CDR3 runs 10 residues. Trimming took 3 bases from V and 8 from J, leaving 6 bases between them. Germline loops: CDR1 DFQATT, CDR2 SNEGSKA (reference sequence). CDR3 loop: CSASLVTQYF. The CDR3 nucleotides read TGCAGTGCTAGTTTAGTTACGCAGTATTTT.

This clonotype was seen many times. An end of the junction does not agree with germline; a read error may underlie this. This sequence joins TRBV5-1 and TRBJ2-5; D is unclear. The CDR3 consists of 14 residues. The germline V gene has CDR1 SGHRS and CDR2 YFSETQ. The CDR3 reads CASSLGGNQETQYF. Here the CDR3 DNA reads TGTGCCAGCAGCTTAGGTGGGAACCAAGAGACCCAGTACTTC.

The V gene is TRBV4-1, the J gene TRBJ2-5; 8 nucleotides match TRBD1. The V gene end was trimmed by 3 bases and the J gene end by 11 bases; junction bases not matched to a gene: 17. Germline assignment: CDR1 MGHRA and CDR2 YSYEKL. CDR3 length equals 16 residues. CDR3 nucleotide sequence: TGCGCCAGCAGCCATTACCGGACAGGGCGAGAGTACGATCAGTACTTC. Its protein product is CASSHYRTGREYDQYF.